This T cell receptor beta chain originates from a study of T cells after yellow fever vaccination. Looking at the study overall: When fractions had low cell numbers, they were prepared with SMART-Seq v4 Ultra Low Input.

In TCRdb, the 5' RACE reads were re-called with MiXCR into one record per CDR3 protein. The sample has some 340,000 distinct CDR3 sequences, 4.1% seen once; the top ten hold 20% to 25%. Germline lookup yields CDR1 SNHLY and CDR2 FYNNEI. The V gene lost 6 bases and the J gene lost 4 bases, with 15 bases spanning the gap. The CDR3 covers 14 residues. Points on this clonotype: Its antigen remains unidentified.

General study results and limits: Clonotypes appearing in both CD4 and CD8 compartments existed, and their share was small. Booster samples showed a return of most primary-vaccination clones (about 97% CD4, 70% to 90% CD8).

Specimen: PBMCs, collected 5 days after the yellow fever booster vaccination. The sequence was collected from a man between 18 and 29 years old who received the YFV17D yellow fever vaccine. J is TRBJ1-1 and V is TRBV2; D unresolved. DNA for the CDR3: TGTGCCAGCAGCCCCGGGAAAAATCCCACTGAAGCTTTCTTT. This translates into CASSPGKNPTEAFF.